A single sample is the source of the 7 T cell receptor beta chains below, sequenced in a study of blood T cell repertoires in COVID-19. Assay used: immunoSEQ multiplex PCR; TCRdb lists only in-frame clones, some missing. The table lists about 480,000 clones, roughly 90% of them singletons. Sequencing input: PBMCs or T cells enriched from blood (not recorded which). The source is a woman in her 40s who had recovered from COVID-19.

The V call is TRBV2, the J call TRBJ1-1, with D perhaps TRBD1 (6 bases). Germline CDR1 and CDR2: SNHLY and FYNNEI. V gave up 7 bases and J gave up 4 bases, with 16 bases separating them. The CDR3 sequence is 14 residues long. In DNA, the CDR3 is TGTGCCAGCACTCAAGAACAGGGCGGCACTGAAGCTTTCTTT. It codes for CASTQEQGGTEAFF.

The V and J genes are TRBV7-8 and TRBJ2-7; TRBD1 agrees at 8 bases. This CDR3 has 14 amino acids. Unmatched junction bases numbered 6, after V lost 6 bases and J lost 2 bases. The germline gives CDR1 SGHVS, CDR2 FQNEAQ. The CDR3 DNA is TGTGCCAGCAGTCTATACAGGGGGGCCTACGAGCAGTACTTC. Residues: CASSLYRGAYEQYF.

The chain recombines TRBV11-2 with TRBJ1-1; no clear D gene. The CDR3 sequence is 14 residues long. Germline CDR1 and CDR2: SGHAT and FQNNGV. The germline V and J ends were trimmed by 4 bases and 3 bases, with 12 bases remaining between them. The CDR3 DNA is TGTGCCAGCAGCTACGGACTCGCGGACACTGAAGCTTTCTTT. Amino acids: CASSYGLADTEAFF. The full variable domain, in which reference TRBV11-2 and TRBJ1-1 provide the parts outside the CDR3, is EAGVAQSPRYKIIEKRQSVAFWCNPISGHATLYWYQQILGQGPKLLIQFQNNGVVDDSQLPKDRFSAERLKGVDSTLKIQPAKLEDSAVYLCASSYGLADTEAFFGQGTRLTVV.

This clone is a singleton in its sample. The rearrangement joins TRBV7-2 to TRBJ2-1, with 13 nucleotides matching TRBD2. The V and J ends lost 2 bases and 0 bases, in that order; junction bases with no gene match: 4. Germline values: CDR1 SGHTA, CDR2 FQGNSA. The CDR3 extends over 18 amino acids. The CDR3, as DNA: TGTGCCAGCAGCTTATTAGGACTAGCGGGGGTCTCCTACAATGAGCAGTTCTTC. Protein product: CASSLLGLAGVSYNEQFF.

The CDR3 protein is CASSSNSGLLSLRGGYTF. The CDR3 DNA is TGTGCCAGCAGCTCGAATAGCGGGCTTTTGAGCCTTAGAGGAGGCTACACCTTC. This rearrangement joins TRBV7-9 to TRBJ1-2, with D unclear. In germline, CDR1 is SEHNR, CDR2 FQNEAQ (reference sequence). The V end lost 4 bases, the J end lost 8 bases, and 29 bases lay between the germline ends. The CDR3 totals 18 residues. Full variable domain (remainder filled in from reference TRBV7-9 and TRBJ1-2): DTGVSQNPRHKITKRGQNVTFRCDPISEHNRLYWYRQTLGQGPEFLTYFQNEAQLEKSRLLSDRFSAERPKGSFSTLEIQRTEQGDSAMYLCASSSNSGLLSLRGGYTFGSGTRLTVV.

The rearrangement links TRBV7-6 to TRBJ1-4; 7 bases match TRBD1. Germline lookup yields CDR1 SGHVS and CDR2 FNYEAQ. This CDR3 contains 14 residues. The junction had 6 bases not matched to a gene; V was cut back by 4 bases and J by 7 bases. The CDR3 reads CASSSGQRFEKLFF. The CDR3 DNA follows: TGTGCCAGCAGCTCGGGACAGCGGTTTGAAAAACTGTTTTTT.

The rearrangement uses TRBV9 and TRBJ2-3, with 11 bases fitting TRBD1. Germline V CDR1 and CDR2: SGDLS, YYNGEE. CDR3 length: 16 residues. The V gene end was trimmed by 4 bases and the J gene end by 6 bases; junction bases not matched to a gene: 10. CDR3 DNA sequence: TGTGCCAGCAGCCCTAACGGACAGGGGGCCAGGGATACGCAGTATTTT. It specifies CASSPNGQGARDTQYF.